Below are 15 T cell receptor beta chains sequenced from a single sample in a study of Graves' ophthalmopathy and Graves' hyperthyroidism. Amplified material comprised TCR beta CDR3 regions derived from RNA transcripts. An opening RT-PCR round employed HTBI primers and preceded a second-round multiplex PCR. TCRdb analysed the multiplex PCR reads with MiXCR anew, one entry per CDR3 protein. The table records 200,000 to 250,000 distinct CDR3 sequences, 25% to 30% of them present only once. Sequenced: peripheral blood. These receptors were collected from a man aged 50-60 years with Graves' ophthalmopathy.

The rearrangement links TRBV2 to TRBJ2-7; no clear D gene. V was shortened by 7 bases and J by 3 bases, with 10 bases between the two germline ends. The CDR3 has 12 amino acids. In germline, CDR1 is SNHLY, CDR2 FYNNEI. The DNA of the CDR3 is TGTGCCAGCAAGCAGGACGGCTACGAGCAGTACTTC. Its translation: CASKQDGYEQYF.

This chain connects TRBV20-1 to TRBJ2-5; the D call may be TRBD1 or TRBD2 (5 bases each). Germline CDR1 DFQATT, CDR2 SNEGSKA (reference sequence). V was cut by 1 base and J by 5 bases, with 17 bases left in between. This CDR3 is built from 15 residues. CDR3 DNA: TGCAGTGCTAGAGTCGGGGCACTCCAAGGGGAGACCCAGTACTTC. As protein: CSARVGALQGETQYF.

This clonotype has at least ten counts. The chain is built from TRBV11-3 and TRBJ2-5; possibly TRBD1 for D (5 bases). This CDR3 has 14 amino acids. Germline CDR1 SGHNT, CDR2 YENEEA. With 3 bases removed from V and 4 bases from J, the gap between germline ends came to 12 bases. CDR3 region: CASSFQGRGETQYF. The CDR3 DNA is TGTGCCAGCAGCTTCCAGGGAAGAGGAGAGACCCAGTACTTC.

This chain uses TRBV5-1 with TRBJ2-7, with D uncertain. This CDR3 region has 11 residues. Trimming shortened V by 5 bases and J by 4 bases, and 7 bases separated the two germline ends. Per germline, CDR1 SGHRS and CDR2 YFSETQ. The CDR3 DNA reads as TGCGCCAGCAGGAACGTGTACGAGCAGTACTTC. Translated, it gives CASRNVYEQYF.

The chain recombines TRBV2 with TRBJ2-5; 7 bases match TRBD1. CDR3 size: 14 residues. J lost 1 base, V lost 7 bases, and 6 bases had no gene match. Germline V gene lookup returns CDR1 SNHLY and CDR2 FYNNEI. As DNA, the CDR3 is TGTGCCAGCAACTACAGGGGTGCCCAAGAGACCCAGTACTTC. As protein: CASNYRGAQETQYF.

J is TRBJ1-6 and V is TRBV12-3 or TRBV12-4; 10 bases line up with TRBD1. CDR3 length: 17 residues. With V trimmed by 3 bases and J by 4 bases, 6 bases remained unmatched. The CDR3 reads CASSFDRGRGYNSPLHF. CDR3 bases: TGTGCCAGCAGTTTTGACAGGGGGCGCGGTTATAATTCACCCCTCCACTTT.

This clonotype was counted at least ten times. The J gene is TRBJ2-5, the V gene TRBV2; D is ambiguous. V gave up 4 bases and J gave up 0 bases, with 9 bases separating them. Germline-derived CDR1 and CDR2 are SNHLY and FYNNEI. The CDR3 runs to 14 residues. The CDR3 is CASSGFLYQETQYF. The DNA of the CDR3 is TGTGCCAGCAGTGGTTTCCTGTACCAAGAGACCCAGTACTTC. The whole variable domain, remainder taken from reference TRBV2 and TRBJ2-5, is EPEVTQTPSHQVTQMGQEVILRCVPISNHLYFYWYRQILGQKVEFLVSFYNNEISEKSEIFDDQFSVERPDGSNFTLKIRSTKLEDSAMYFCASSGFLYQETQYFGPGTRLLVL.

This clonotype was found once. This chain connects TRBV2 to TRBJ1-5; D call uncertain. Germline assignment: CDR1 SNHLY and CDR2 FYNNEI. Between the trimmed V and J ends, which lost 1 base and 0 bases, there was a span of 7 bases. The CDR3 is 15 amino acids. CDR3 region: CASSEGGTSNQPQHF. The CDR3 nucleotides are TGTGCCAGCAGTGAAGGGGGTACTAGCAATCAGCCCCAGCATTTT.

This chain connects TRBV10-3 to TRBJ1-2; possibly TRBD1 for D (5 bases). Trimming removed 0 bases at V and 10 bases at J, with 15 bases between. The CDR3 sequence is 14 residues long. CDR1 is ENHRY and CDR2 is SYGVKD in the germline V gene. Here the CDR3 reads CAISESGLAGVYTF. The CDR3 nucleotides read TGTGCCATCAGTGAGTCGGGACTGGCGGGTGTCTACACCTTC.

This clonotype was seen repeatedly, ten times or more. The chain links TRBV10-3 to TRBJ2-4, with 7 bases fitting TRBD2. The CDR3 has 12 amino acids. The V gene end was trimmed by 5 bases and the J gene end by 8 bases; junction bases not matched to a gene: 3. CDR1 and CDR2 from the germline V gene are ENHRY and SYGVKD. CDR3 bases: TGTGCCATCAGTAGGGGAGGGGACATTCAGTACTTC. Amino acids: CAISRGGDIQYF.

At least ten counts were recorded for this clonotype. The chain links TRBV27 to TRBJ2-7; 10 bases line up with TRBD1. The CDR3 spans 13 residues. The germline V gene encodes CDR1 MNHEY and CDR2 SMNVEV (reference sequence). V dropped 4 bases and J dropped 4; count of bases not matched to a gene: 1. CDR3 sequence: CASSSGQGYEQYF. The CDR3 nucleotides read TGTGCCAGCAGTTCGGGACAGGGGTACGAGCAGTACTTC.

This clonotype has ten or more counts. The chain employs TRBV4-2 and TRBJ1-1; 7 bases match TRBD1. CDR3 length: 18 residues. V lost 0 bases and J lost 5; bases outside the gene matches: 15. Germline V gene lookup returns CDR1 LGHNA and CDR2 YNFKEQ. CDR3 DNA sequence: TGTGCCAGCAGCCAAGATCTTAGGCAGGGGGATGGTTTTACTGAAGCTTTCTTT. Amino acid sequence: CASSQDLRQGDGFTEAFF.

CDR3 in DNA: TGTGCCAGCAGCCTAGGGGGCAGCGGGCTCTACGAGCAGTACTTC. Amino acids: CASSLGGSGLYEQYF. The rearrangement joins TRBV6-1 to TRBJ2-7, with D possibly TRBD1 on 7 matching bases. V gave up 6 bases and J gave up 3 bases, with 18 bases separating them. This CDR3 comprises 15 residues. The V gene's germline CDR1 is MNHNS and CDR2 SASEGT.

This sequence joins TRBV6-2 or TRBV6-3 and TRBJ1-1, with D perhaps matching TRBD1 (6 bases). With 0 bases removed from V and 0 bases from J, the gap between germline ends came to 17 bases. This CDR3 contains 18 residues. CDR1 MNHEY and CDR2 SVGEGT come from the germline V gene. The CDR3 protein is CASSYSRGIGRMNTEAFF. The CDR3 DNA sequence: TGTGCCAGCAGTTACTCGAGGGGGATTGGGCGAATGAACACTGAAGCTTTCTTT.

This clonotype has a count of ten or more. J is TRBJ2-7 and V is TRBV4-1; no definite D call. Trimming took off 0 bases at V and 4 bases at J, with 7 bases between the two ends. Germline V gene lookup returns CDR1 MGHRA and CDR2 YSYEKL. The CDR3 is made up of 13 amino acids. As DNA, the CDR3 is TGCGCCAGCAGCCAAGATATGGGGTACGAGCAGTACTTC. It is translated as CASSQDMGYEQYF.